This T cell receptor beta chain emerged from a study of metastatic and nonmetastatic thyroid tumors. In its sample, this clone was seen many times. A much larger clonotype is one base distant, so this may be a read error. This specimen includes other DNA sequences encoding the same CDR3. From germline, CDR1 is MGHDK and CDR2 SYGVNS. CDR3 length: 15 residues. All patients were untreated before thyroid surgery. With MiXCR, TCRdb reprocessed the PCR reads. The data show around 13,000 clones, around 25% seen once. The clonotype comes from a male donor with papillary thyroid cancer or a benign thyroid nodule (not recorded which). Some clones in this sample may be carry-over from other donors' samples. Sequenced sample: blood. The V call is TRBV25-1, the J call TRBJ2-3, with 7 positions matching TRBD1. Here the CDR3 reads CASSETGVSTDTQYF. The CDR3 nucleotides are TGTGCCAGCAGTGAAACAGGGGTTAGCACAGATACGCAGTACTTT.